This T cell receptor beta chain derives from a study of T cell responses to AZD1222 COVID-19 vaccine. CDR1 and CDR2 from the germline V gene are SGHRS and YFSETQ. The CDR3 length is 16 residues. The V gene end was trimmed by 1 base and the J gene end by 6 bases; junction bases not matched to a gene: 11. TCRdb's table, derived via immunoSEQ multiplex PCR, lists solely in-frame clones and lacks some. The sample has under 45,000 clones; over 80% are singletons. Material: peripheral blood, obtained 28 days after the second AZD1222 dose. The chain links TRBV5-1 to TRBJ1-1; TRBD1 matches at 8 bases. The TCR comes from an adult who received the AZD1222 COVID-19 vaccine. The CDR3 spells CASSLTGGPLGSEAFF. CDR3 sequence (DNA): TGCGCCAGCAGCTTGACAGGGGGGCCTTTGGGCTCTGAAGCTTTCTTT.